These 14 T cell receptor beta chains share one sample of origin, sequenced in a study of cytomegalovirus exposure and HLA in healthy donors. Sequencing used immunoSEQ multiplex PCR; TCRdb keeps in-frame clones, though not all of them. The table lists a few hundred thousand clones, nearly 90% of them singletons, with around 1% in the top ten. The sample taken for sequencing was PBMCs. These receptors all stem from a man younger than 45 in good health and CMV-seronegative.

The gene calls are TRBV27 and TRBJ1-1, with 9 bases that match TRBD1. Unmatched junction bases numbered 4, after V lost 5 bases and J lost 0 bases. The CDR3 runs 15 residues. Germline CDR1 MNHEY, CDR2 SMNVEV (reference sequence). The CDR3 DNA sequence: TGTGCCAGCAGTATTGACAGGGGGATGAACACTGAAGCTTTCTTT. The encoded protein is CASSIDRGMNTEAFF.

The chain couples TRBV18 to TRBJ2-7, with a possible D match to TRBD2 (5 bases). The CDR3 extends over 12 amino acids. V shed 5 bases and J shed 5 bases, with 10 bases lying between them. In germline, CDR1 is KGHSH, CDR2 LQKENI. The CDR3 DNA sequence: TGTGCCAGCTCATCGCGGGTGAACGAGCAGTACTTC. It encodes CASSSRVNEQYF.

The chain recombines TRBV2 with TRBJ2-1, with TRBD1 as a possible D gene (6 bases). Germline V gives CDR1 SNHLY, CDR2 FYNNEI. V was clipped by 8 bases and J by 7 bases, with 15 bases between them. This CDR3 comprises 13 residues. The CDR3 DNA sequence: TGTGCCAGCGTACGACAGGTGAATAATGAGCAGTTCTTC. The encoded protein is CASVRQVNNEQFF.

The chain is built from TRBV5-4 and TRBJ2-5, with 8 bases matching TRBD2. From germline, CDR1 is SGHNT and CDR2 YYREEE (reference sequence). CDR3 length equals 15 residues. The ends lost 0 bases at V and 3 bases at J; junction bases unmatched: 4. CDR3 in amino acids: CASSLAGGGKETQYF. The CDR3 DNA follows: TGTGCCAGCAGCTTGGCCGGGGGGGGAAAAGAGACCCAGTACTTC.

The chain carries TRBV7-2 and TRBJ1-6, with D uncertain. CDR1 is SGHTA, CDR2 FQGNSA, per germline. The CDR3 is 15 residues long. Trimming cost V 1 base and J 6 bases, with 10 bases left between them. The CDR3 protein is CASSLVQTSNSPLHF. CDR3 coding DNA: TGTGCCAGCAGCTTAGTTCAGACTTCTAATTCACCCCTCCACTTT.

The CDR3 nucleotides are TGCGCCAGCAGCTTCGGGACAGGGGGGCGCAATGAGCAGTTCTTC. Its protein product is CASSFGTGGRNEQFF. The chain couples TRBV5-1 to TRBJ2-1, with TRBD1 identical over 11 bases. There are 15 residues in the CDR3. Germline V gene lookup returns CDR1 SGHRS and CDR2 YFSETQ. With V trimmed by 2 bases and J by 6 bases, 4 bases remained unmatched.

This clone turned up a few times. The rearrangement links TRBV6-5 to TRBJ1-6; TRBD1 might be the D (6 bases). CDR1 and CDR2 (germline): MNHEY, SVGAGI. CDR3 size: 14 residues. The V and J ends lost 4 bases and 7 bases respectively, with 11 bases between them. This chain's CDR3 is CASSWWTENSPLHF. In DNA form, the CDR3 reads TGTGCCAGCAGTTGGTGGACAGAGAATTCACCCCTCCACTTT.

This clone was counted a single time. The CDR3 reads CASSPGKGSDTQYF. The CDR3 DNA sequence: TGTGCCAGCAGCCCAGGGAAAGGGTCAGATACGCAGTATTTT. The genes are TRBV11-3 and TRBJ2-3; a weak D match, TRBD1 (5 bases). The V gene lost 5 bases and the J gene lost 4 bases, with 13 bases spanning the gap. Per germline, CDR1 SGHNT and CDR2 YENEEA. The CDR3 contains 14 residues.

The V gene is TRBV20-1, the J gene TRBJ2-7, with D unresolved. The CDR3 totals 10 residues. V lost 5 bases and J lost 9, with 11 bases in between. Looked up from germline, CDR1 is DFQATT and CDR2 is SNEGSKA (reference sequence). In DNA, the CDR3 is TGCAGTGCTTTGATTAGTCGGCAGTACTTC. Translated, it gives CSALISRQYF.

Comment on this clone: The identical CDR3 is also encoded by other nucleotide sequences in the sample. The V gene is TRBV6-5, the J gene TRBJ1-1; 10 positions match TRBD1. Trimming removed 4 bases from V and 4 bases from J; junction bases left unmatched: 0. CDR1 is MNHEY and CDR2 is SVGAGI in the germline V gene. This CDR3 is 13 amino acids long. This CDR3 is CASSWTGGTEAFF. In nucleotides, the CDR3 is TGTGCCAGCAGTTGGACAGGGGGCACTGAAGCTTTCTTT.

This chain joins TRBV9 and TRBJ1-4; 8 positions agree with TRBD1. With V trimmed by 4 bases and J by 4 bases, 9 bases remained unmatched. The CDR3 has 16 residues. In germline, CDR1 is SGDLS, CDR2 YYNGEE. Here the CDR3 DNA reads TGTGCCAGCAGCTTCCGGACAGGGACCCATAATGAAAAACTGTTTTTT. Translating it yields CASSFRTGTHNEKLFF.

V usage is TRBV6-5 and J usage is TRBJ2-4; 8 nucleotides match TRBD2. V dropped 2 bases and J dropped 5; count of bases not matched to a gene: 8. CDR1 is MNHEY and CDR2 is SVGAGI in the germline V gene. This CDR3 is built from 16 residues. CDR3 nucleotide sequence: TGTGCCAGCAGTTACGAGGGACTAGTCAGTCAAAACATTCAGTACTTC. Protein: CASSYEGLVSQNIQYF.

The V and J genes are TRBV7-2 and TRBJ2-4; D unresolved. Germline V gene sequence: CDR1 SGHTA, CDR2 FQGNSA. The CDR3 contains 13 residues. With 2 bases removed from V and 5 bases from J, the gap between germline ends came to 7 bases. The CDR3 DNA reads as TGTGCCAGCAGCTTACCCTCAGAAAACATTCAGTACTTC. Translation: CASSLPSENIQYF.

About this clone: The sample holds other DNA sequences that translate to the same CDR3. J is TRBJ1-2 and V is TRBV5-4; no definite D call. There are 13 residues in the CDR3. CDR1 is SGHNT and CDR2 is YYREEE in the germline V gene (reference sequence). The germline V and J ends were trimmed by 3 bases and 4 bases, with 10 bases remaining between them. The CDR3 coding sequence is TGTGCCAGCAGCTCTCCGGGAGGCTATGGCTACACCTTC. Its translation: CASSSPGGYGYTF.